This entry features one TCR beta chain sequence. Antigen unknown. Time point here: neoterminal ileum biopsy at postoperative endoscopy, about 6 months after surgery. Included were adult ileal or ileocolonic Crohn's patients indicated for ileocolonic resection. This sample was taken from a study of T cell repertoires in ileal Crohn's disease. Study in general: Around 37% were active smokers at surgery; median disease duration was around 7.9 years.

Approximately 550 nanograms of biopsy DNA per sample underwent TCRB immunosequencing. Clones were read by immunoSEQ multiplex PCR, and TCRdb kept only the in-frame ones, dropping some. This repertoire shows over 10,000 clones, around 69% found once; its top ten account for 8.6%. Germline values: CDR1 SNHLY, CDR2 FYNNEI. Trimming left V 3 bases short and J 8 bases short, with 8 bases between. The CDR3 length is 13 residues. Study-wide results and limits: Within the first postoperative year, endoscopy came at median about 7.3 months.

The gene calls are TRBV2 and TRBJ1-6; D remains ambiguous. The sequenced sample was ileal tissue. The TCR comes from an adult with Crohn's disease. CDR3 sequence: CASSERKDSPLHF. The CDR3, as DNA: TGTGCCAGCAGTGAGAGAAAGGATTCACCCCTCCACTTT.